These 19 T cell receptor beta chains came from one sample sequenced in a study of long-term antiretroviral therapy in people with HIV. Samples were assayed with immunoSEQ v3.0 at survey level. The method was immunoSEQ multiplex PCR; TCRdb's version includes in-frame clones alone and lacks a portion of them. Of tens of thousands of clones in the sample, less than 85% are singletons; the top ten hold roughly 18%. Material: unsorted PBMCs, obtained 0.5 years before starting antiretroviral therapy. The receptor set was obtained from a man aged 35 to 55 with HIV.

This clone has only one observation. The CDR3 loop reads CASSSLGTQYF. CDR3 in DNA: TGTGCCAGCAGTTCCCTGGGGACCCAGTACTTC. The rearrangement uses TRBV28 and TRBJ2-5; unclear D gene. The CDR3 runs 11 residues. Between the trimmed V and J ends, which lost 4 bases and 7 bases, there was a span of 7 bases. Germline loops: CDR1 MDHEN, CDR2 SYDVKM.

Here the CDR3 reads CASIGVGTRTRNYGYTF. CDR3 DNA: TGTGCCAGCATAGGGGTGGGGACAAGGACCCGAAACTATGGCTACACCTTC. The chain combines TRBV7-9 with TRBJ1-2; tentatively, D is TRBD1 (6 bases). Trimming cost V 7 bases and J 2 bases, with 23 bases left between them. Germline V gene sequence: CDR1 SEHNR, CDR2 FQNEAQ (reference sequence). This CDR3 has 17 amino acids.

The chain carries TRBV7-6 and TRBJ1-3; D is uncertain. The CDR3 contains 14 residues. Trimming left V 0 bases short and J 0 bases short, with 3 bases between. Per germline, CDR1 SGHVS and CDR2 FNYEAQ. The CDR3 spells CASSLAHSGNTIYF. In nucleotides, the CDR3 is TGTGCCAGCAGCTTAGCTCACTCTGGAAACACCATATATTTT. Drawing the rest from reference TRBV7-6 and TRBJ1-3, the complete variable domain is GAGVSQSPRYKVTKRGQDVALRCDPISGHVSLYWYRQALGQGPEFLTYFNYEAQQDKSGLPNDRFSAERPEGSISTLTIQRTEQRDSAMYRCASSLAHSGNTIYFGEGSWLTVV.

This rearrangement joins TRBV27 to TRBJ2-3, with D uncertain. CDR3 length equals 13 residues. Trimming shortened V by 3 bases and J by 5 bases, and 9 bases separated the two germline ends. Germline V gives CDR1 MNHEY, CDR2 SMNVEV (reference sequence). The chain's CDR3 is CASSFRPVDTQYF. CDR3 sequence (DNA): TGTGCCAGCAGTTTTAGGCCCGTAGATACGCAGTATTTT.

The V call is TRBV18, the J call TRBJ2-7; 7 bases map to TRBD1. From germline, CDR1 is KGHSH and CDR2 LQKENI. CDR3 length: 14 residues. V trimming: 2 bases; J trimming: 2 bases; junction bases outside the gene matches: 3. The CDR3 loop reads CASSPDRETYEQYF. CDR3 nucleotide sequence: TGTGCCAGCTCACCAGACAGGGAGACCTACGAGCAGTACTTC.

The V call is TRBV28, the J call TRBJ2-5, with 8 bases fitting TRBD2. The CDR3 length is 15 residues. In germline, CDR1 is MDHEN, CDR2 SYDVKM. V shed 3 bases and J 5 bases; nucleotides not matched to a gene: 8. CDR3: CASSFSGAAGETQYF. DNA of the CDR3: TGTGCCAGCAGTTTTAGCGGGGCCGCCGGGGAGACCCAGTACTTC.

The chain combines TRBV11-3 with TRBJ2-5; D might be TRBD1 (5 bases). The ends were cut back, 8 bases at V and 2 bases at J, with 12 bases in the middle. Germline V gene data show CDR1 as SGHNT and CDR2 as YENEEA. The CDR3 covers 13 residues. The CDR3 loop is CASGLGDQETQYF. CDR3 DNA: TGTGCCAGCGGGCTAGGGGATCAAGAGACCCAGTACTTC.

This clone came up once. The chain has TRBV4-2 and TRBJ1-1; 11 bases map to TRBD1. The V gene's germline CDR1 is LGHNA and CDR2 YNFKEQ. This CDR3 region has 15 residues. V dropped 5 bases and J dropped 3; count of bases not matched to a gene: 5. The CDR3 DNA reads TGTGCCAGCAGCGCCCGGGACAGGGGGGACACTGAAGCTTTCTTT. Protein product: CASSARDRGDTEAFF.

The chain links TRBV2 to TRBJ2-5; no clear D gene. Trimming shortened V by 7 bases and J by 5 bases, and 14 bases separated the two germline ends. The CDR3 is 13 residues long. Per the germline V gene, CDR1 is SNHLY and CDR2 is FYNNEI. CDR3 amino acids: CASKGLRLETQYF. CDR3 DNA sequence: TGTGCCAGCAAGGGCCTCCGGCTGGAGACCCAGTACTTC.

This clone was recorded only once. This chain uses TRBV27 with TRBJ2-7, with D unclear. The CDR3 length is 12 residues. Looked up from germline, CDR1 is MNHEY and CDR2 is SMNVEV (reference sequence). Trimming cost V 3 bases and J 6 bases, with 9 bases left between them. The CDR3 protein is CASSFGVGEQYF. CDR3 nucleotides: TGTGCCAGCAGTTTTGGGGTAGGCGAGCAGTACTTC.

The CDR3 nucleotides are TGTGCCAGCAGCTTGGCGGCTAGCGGGGGGGCGGGGGAGCAGTACTTC. This translates into CASSLAASGGAGEQYF. The chain recombines TRBV5-5 with TRBJ2-7; TRBD2 aligns across 12 bases. With 0 bases clipped from V and 7 bases from J, the junction kept 8 bases outside the gene matches. CDR1 and CDR2 from the germline V gene are SGHKS and YYEKEE (reference sequence). The CDR3 has 16 amino acids.

The rearrangement links TRBV4-1 to TRBJ1-6; no reliable D call. The CDR3 has 19 amino acids. The germline CDR1 and CDR2 sequences are MGHRA and YSYEKL. The germline V and J ends were trimmed by 2 bases and 0 bases, with 17 bases remaining between them. The CDR3 loop reads CASSQLPVDGSSYNSPLHF. CDR3 bases: TGCGCCAGCAGCCAACTTCCGGTGGACGGGAGCTCCTATAATTCACCCCTCCACTTT.

This chain uses TRBV7-8 with TRBJ1-1; D gene ambiguous. The CDR3 loop spans 13 amino acids. Germline V CDR1 and CDR2: SGHVS, FQNEAQ. Between the trimmed V and J ends, which lost 1 base and 6 bases, there was a span of 9 bases. The CDR3 loop is CASSLEGFSEAFF. The CDR3 DNA sequence: TGTGCCAGCAGCTTAGAAGGATTTTCTGAAGCTTTCTTT.

This chain joins TRBV7-2 and TRBJ2-5, with a tentative D call TRBD1 (5 bases). CDR1 is SGHTA and CDR2 is FQGNSA in the germline V gene. With 5 bases removed from V and 4 bases from J, the gap between germline ends came to 11 bases. This CDR3 has 13 residues. The CDR3 region is CASSRGHLETQYF. CDR3 nucleotide sequence: TGTGCCAGCAGCCGCGGACATTTAGAGACCCAGTACTTC.

J is TRBJ1-3 and V is TRBV7-2; D is possibly TRBD1 (6 bases). This CDR3 has 17 residues. The germline gives CDR1 SGHTA, CDR2 FQGNSA. Between the trimmed V and J ends, which lost 4 bases and 0 bases, there was a span of 16 bases. In DNA form, the CDR3 reads TGTGCCAGCAGCTCTTCGGGGGCTAGATTCTCTGGAAACACCATATATTTT. It codes for CASSSSGARFSGNTIYF.

The chain is built from TRBV10-3 and TRBJ1-5; unclear D gene. The CDR3 runs 12 residues. Germline CDR1 reads ENHRY; CDR2 reads SYGVKD. The V gene lost 3 bases and the J gene lost 9 bases, with 9 bases spanning the gap. CDR3 amino acids: CAISEAPGPQHF. Here the CDR3 DNA reads TGTGCCATCAGTGAAGCCCCTGGGCCCCAGCATTTT.

The gene calls are TRBV7-2 and TRBJ1-2, with 9 positions matching TRBD1. Germline-derived CDR1 and CDR2 are SGHTA and FQGNSA. The CDR3 sequence is 17 residues long. The V segment lost 1 base and the J segment 3 bases; nucleotides outside the gene matches: 9. The CDR3 sequence is CASSLDRGLVTHYGYTF. The CDR3, as DNA: TGTGCCAGCAGCTTAGACAGGGGGCTGGTAACCCACTATGGCTACACCTTC.

The chain employs TRBV21-1 and TRBJ2-1; TRBD2, as called in the table, went unchecked against the DNA. TRBV21-1 is labeled a pseudogene. The CDR3 loop spans 13 amino acids. The CDR3 region is CASSKALTDEQFF. The CDR3 nucleotides read TGTGCCAGCAGCAAAGCCCTCACGGATGAGCAGTTCTTC.

The rearrangement uses TRBV4-1 and TRBJ1-2, with D possibly being TRBD1 (6 bases). Germline CDR1 reads MGHRA; CDR2 reads YSYEKL. The CDR3 loop spans 14 amino acids. Trimming took 3 bases from V and 2 from J, leaving 10 bases between them. The CDR3 bases are TGCGCCAGCAGCCAGGCAGGGGAGAACTATGGCTACACCTTC. Protein sequence: CASSQAGENYGYTF.